This T cell receptor beta chain was profiled in a study of shared clonotypes between healthy human individuals. Study-wide results and caveats: Represented diversity (both genetic and exposure-history) was limited by the small number of donors. Naive subsets usually exceeded memory subsets in estimated richness.

Remarks on this clone: The antigen is unknown. At the DNA level, this CDR3 is encoded by other sequences in the same sample as well.

This table comes from immunoSEQ multiplex PCR, and its TCRdb copy is limited to in-frame clones, with some not included. The sample lists some 2,400,000 clones, almost 96% occurring once. This clonotype was obtained from a man between 18 and 29 years old in good health. Specimen: naive CD4+ T cells sorted from blood. Described subset: CD45RA+ positively selected.

The CDR3 region has the DNA TGTGCCAGCAGCTTAGGACAGGGGGGCCCCTACGAGCAGTACTTC. It encodes CASSLGQGGPYEQYF. The genes are TRBV11-2 and TRBJ2-7, with 9 nucleotides matching TRBD1. V was clipped by 1 base and J by 2 bases; unmatched bases: 3. Per the germline V gene, CDR1 is SGHAT and CDR2 is FQNNGV. This CDR3 has 15 residues.